One TCR beta chain is described in this entry. Its antigen is not known. PCR involved 60 Vbeta and 13 Jbeta primers. In the original processing: Approximately 12 million of tens of millions of unique TCR beta chains were shared, per a later count. Libraries were prepared by immunoSEQ multiplex PCR; TCRdb keeps only in-frame clonotypes and omits some of them. The V and J calls and the clone size are those of that table, but D and trimming were determined from the DNA. The sample lists 85,000 to 100,000 clones, 60% to 80% occurring once. This specimen belongs to a study of cytomegalovirus exposure and HLA in healthy donors. Overall study findings and caveats: Analysis was carried out at a later point, and it linked a missense DCLRE1C variant to TCR beta V- and J-gene trimming. Researchers reportedly found TCR beta sequences accurately predicted most subjects' HLA-A and HLA-B alleles. An analysis was carried out later, and it reportedly showed fewer N-insertions in an Asian-associated ancestry cluster than the 666-donor mean.

Per the germline V gene, CDR1 is SNHLY and CDR2 is FYNNEI. The CDR3 runs to 13 residues. Trimming took off 7 bases at V and 1 base at J, with 10 bases between the two ends. The chain joins TRBV2 to TRBJ1-1; no reliable D call. The clonotype comes from a man in his sixties in good health and CMV-seronegative. Sequencing was performed on PBMCs. The CDR3 protein is CASTEAENTEAFF. DNA of the CDR3: TGTGCCAGCACGGAGGCGGAGAACACTGAAGCTTTCTTT.